This T cell receptor (beta chain) was sequenced in a study of regulatory T cells in long-lasting Graves disease. Study-wide findings and caveats: Gene preferences differed: TRBV28, TRBJ1-2, TRBJ2-5 in persistent cases. New patients shared around 920 public clonotypes, fewer than the roughly 2,600 shared by persistent patients.

V was pared by 4 bases and J by 4 bases, with 11 bases between. The germline gives CDR1 SGHDN, CDR2 FVKESK. The CDR3 has 15 amino acids. Remarks on this clonotype: The antigen remains undetermined.

Relying on iRepertoire HTBI primers and Arm-PCR of CDR3 regions, the team built TCR beta libraries. One entry per CDR3 protein results from TCRdb running MiXCR on the multiplex PCR reads. This table has 390,000 or so distinct CDR3 sequences, more than 20% appearing once. Time point specified: persistent/refractory GD, antithyroid drugs over 5 years with positive TRAb. PBMC RNA was the source of the TCR library. With EDTA tubes as the receptacles, 7.5 to 9.5 milliliters of peripheral blood were drawn. J is TRBJ1-6 and V is TRBV14, with D maybe TRBD1 (5 bases). Material: peripheral blood mononuclear cells (PBMCs), obtained when the disease was refractory, from a patient treated with antithyroid drugs. The TCR was taken from a woman aged 40-49 years with Graves disease. The CDR3 nucleotides are TGTGCCAGCAGCCTCGGGACGGCTTATAATTCACCCCTCCACTTT. Translation gives CASSLGTAYNSPLHF.